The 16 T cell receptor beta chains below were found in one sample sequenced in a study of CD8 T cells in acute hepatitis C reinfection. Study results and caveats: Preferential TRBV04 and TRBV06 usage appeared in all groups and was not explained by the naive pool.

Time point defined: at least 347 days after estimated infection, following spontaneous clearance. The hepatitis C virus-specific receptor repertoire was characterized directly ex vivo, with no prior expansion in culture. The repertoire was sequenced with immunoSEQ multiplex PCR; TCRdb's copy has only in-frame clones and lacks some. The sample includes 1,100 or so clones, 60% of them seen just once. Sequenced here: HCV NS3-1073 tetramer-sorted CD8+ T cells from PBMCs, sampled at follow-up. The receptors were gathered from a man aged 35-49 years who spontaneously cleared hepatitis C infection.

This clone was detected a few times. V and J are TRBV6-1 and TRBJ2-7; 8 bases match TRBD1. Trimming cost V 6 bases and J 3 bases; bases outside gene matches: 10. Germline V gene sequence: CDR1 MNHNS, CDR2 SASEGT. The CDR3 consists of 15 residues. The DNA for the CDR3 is TGTGCCAGCAGGGAGTTGGGGACAGGAAGCTACGAGCAGTACTTC. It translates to CASRELGTGSYEQYF.

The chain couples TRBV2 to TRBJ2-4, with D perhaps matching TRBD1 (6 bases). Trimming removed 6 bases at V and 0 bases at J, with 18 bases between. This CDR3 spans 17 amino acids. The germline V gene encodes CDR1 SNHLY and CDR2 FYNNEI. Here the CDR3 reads CASSAVPGQLAKNIQYF. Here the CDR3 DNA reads TGTGCCAGCAGCGCAGTCCCGGGACAACTAGCCAAAAACATTCAGTACTTC.

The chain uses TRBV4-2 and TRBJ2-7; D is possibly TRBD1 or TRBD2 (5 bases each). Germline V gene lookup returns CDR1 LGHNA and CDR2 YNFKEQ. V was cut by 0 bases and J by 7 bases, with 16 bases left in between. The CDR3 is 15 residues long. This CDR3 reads CASSQEAGPWGEQYF. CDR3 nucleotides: TGTGCCAGCAGCCAAGAGGCAGGCCCCTGGGGGGAGCAGTACTTC.

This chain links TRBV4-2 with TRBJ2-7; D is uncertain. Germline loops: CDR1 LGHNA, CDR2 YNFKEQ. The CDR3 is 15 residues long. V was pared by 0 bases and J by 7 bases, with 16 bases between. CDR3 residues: CASSQENGPWGEQYF. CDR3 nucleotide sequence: TGTGCCAGCAGCCAAGAAAACGGCCCTTGGGGAGAGCAGTACTTC.

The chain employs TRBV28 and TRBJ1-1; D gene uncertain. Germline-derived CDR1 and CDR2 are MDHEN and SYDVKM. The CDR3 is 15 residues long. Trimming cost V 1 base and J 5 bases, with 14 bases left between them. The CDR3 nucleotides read TGTGCCAGCAGTTTATCGGCGGGCCATCCGACTGAAGCTTTCTTT. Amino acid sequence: CASSLSAGHPTEAFF.

Written as DNA, the CDR3 is TGTGCCAGCAGCCAAGATATTAATAGCGGGAACACCGGGGAGCTGTTTTTT. Protein product: CASSQDINSGNTGELFF. This chain joins TRBV14 and TRBJ2-2; possible D gene TRBD2, 6 bases. Germline V CDR1 and CDR2: SGHDN, FVKESK. With 0 bases removed from V and 1 base from J, the gap between germline ends came to 12 bases. This CDR3 is 17 amino acids long. Full variable domain (rest looked up from reference TRBV14 and TRBJ2-2): EAGVTQFPSHSVIEKGQTVTLRCDPISGHDNLYWYRRVMGKEIKFLLHFVKESKQDESGMPNNRFLAERTGGTYSTLKVQPAELEDSGVYFCASSQDINSGNTGELFFGEGSRLTVL.

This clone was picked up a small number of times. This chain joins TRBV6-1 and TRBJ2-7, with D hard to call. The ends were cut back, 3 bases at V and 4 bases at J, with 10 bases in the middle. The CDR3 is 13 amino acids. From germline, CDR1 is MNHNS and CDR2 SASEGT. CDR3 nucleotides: TGTGCCAGCAGTGAGGCCCTGGGGTACGAGCAGTACTTC. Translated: CASSEALGYEQYF.

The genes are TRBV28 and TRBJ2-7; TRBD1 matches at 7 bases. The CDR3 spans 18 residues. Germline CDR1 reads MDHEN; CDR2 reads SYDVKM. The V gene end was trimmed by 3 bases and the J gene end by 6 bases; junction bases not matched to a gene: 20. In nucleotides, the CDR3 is TGTGCCAGCAGTTTTAGTTTTGGGGTGGCAGGGGGATTTGCCGAGCAGTACTTC. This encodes CASSFSFGVAGGFAEQYF.

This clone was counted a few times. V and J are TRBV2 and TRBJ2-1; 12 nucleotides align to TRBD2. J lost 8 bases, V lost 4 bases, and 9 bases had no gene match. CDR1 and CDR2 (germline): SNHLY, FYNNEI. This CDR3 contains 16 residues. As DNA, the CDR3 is TGTGCCAGCAGTGGACGGACTAGCGGGGAACCCCATGAGCAGTTCTTC. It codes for CASSGRTSGEPHEQFF. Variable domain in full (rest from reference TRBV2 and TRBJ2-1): EPEVTQTPSHQVTQMGQEVILRCVPISNHLYFYWYRQILGQKVEFLVSFYNNEISEKSEIFDDQFSVERPDGSNFTLKIRSTKLEDSAMYFCASSGRTSGEPHEQFFGPGTRLTVL.

CDR3 in DNA: TGTGCCAGCAGTGAATGGGTCCAGGGGGACTACGAGCAGTACTTC. This gives the protein CASSEWVQGDYEQYF. This rearrangement joins TRBV6-1 to TRBJ2-7; 7 nucleotides match TRBD1. The CDR3 extends over 15 amino acids. In germline, CDR1 is MNHNS, CDR2 SASEGT. Losses at the gene ends were 2 bases for V and 3 bases for J; bases not matched to a gene: 7.

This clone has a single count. For the CDR3, the DNA is TGTGCCAGCAGCTTGGTCCTTGGAGCGGGGACGGCGTACAATGAGCAGTTCTTC. As protein: CASSLVLGAGTAYNEQFF. The chain employs TRBV7-8 and TRBJ2-1; 7 bases align to TRBD2. Trimming removed 3 bases from V and 4 bases from J; junction bases left unmatched: 15. Germline-derived CDR1 and CDR2 are SGHVS and FQNEAQ. CDR3 length equals 18 residues. The variable domain in full, completed from reference TRBV7-8 and TRBJ2-1, reads GAGVSQSPRYKVAKRGQDVALRCDPISGHVSLFWYQQALGQGPEFLTYFQNEAQLDKSGLPSDRFFAERPEGSVSTLKIQRTQQEDSAVYLCASSLVLGAGTAYNEQFFGPGTRLTVL.

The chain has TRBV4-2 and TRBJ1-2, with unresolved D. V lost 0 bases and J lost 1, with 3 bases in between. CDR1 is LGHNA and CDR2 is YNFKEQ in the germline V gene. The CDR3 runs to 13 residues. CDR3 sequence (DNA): TGTGCCAGCAGCCAAGAGATTAACTATGGCTACACCTTC. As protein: CASSQEINYGYTF.

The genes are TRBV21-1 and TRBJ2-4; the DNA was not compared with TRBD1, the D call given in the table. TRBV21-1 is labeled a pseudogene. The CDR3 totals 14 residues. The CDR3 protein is CATRTGQAKNIQYF. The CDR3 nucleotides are TGTGCCACGAGGACAGGGCAAGCCAAAAACATTCAGTACTTC.

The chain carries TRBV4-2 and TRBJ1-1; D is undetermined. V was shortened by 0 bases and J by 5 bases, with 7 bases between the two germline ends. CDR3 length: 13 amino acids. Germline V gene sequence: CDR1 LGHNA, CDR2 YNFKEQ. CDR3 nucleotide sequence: TGTGCCAGCAGCCAAGAGGAGGAGACTGAAGCTTTCTTT. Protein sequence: CASSQEEETEAFF.

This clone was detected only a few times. The CDR3, as DNA: TGTGCCACCACAGGGGGAAGTGGGACTGAAGCTTTCTTT. This sequence encodes CATTGGSGTEAFF. The genes are TRBV5-6 and TRBJ1-1; 8 nucleotides line up with TRBD1. There are 13 residues in the CDR3. The ends lost 9 bases at V and 5 bases at J; junction bases unmatched: 9. Germline V gene sequence: CDR1 SGHDT, CDR2 YYEEEE. Complete variable domain (other parts from reference TRBV5-6 and TRBJ1-1): DAGVTQSPTHLIKTRGQQVTLRCSPKSGHDTVSWYQQALGQGPQFIFQYYEEEERQRGNFPDRFSGHQFPNYSSELNVNALLLGDSALYLCATTGGSGTEAFFGQGTRLTVV.

The CDR3 region is CAISEAGQGNEAFF. The DNA of the CDR3 is TGTGCCATCAGTGAGGCCGGACAGGGTAATGAAGCTTTCTTT. The chain has TRBV10-3 and TRBJ1-1, with TRBD1 matching over 8 bases. The CDR3 length is 14 residues. Losses at the gene ends were 2 bases for V and 7 bases for J; bases not matched to a gene: 6. CDR1 and CDR2 from the germline V gene are ENHRY and SYGVKD.